One sample yielded the 10 T cell receptor gamma chains listed below, sequenced in a study of gamma-delta chains in newborns, infants, children. TCRdb reanalysed the reads with CATT. This table holds more than 850 gamma-chain clones, around 40% found once. Specimen: blood. The receptors were gathered from a child who was a newborn, infant or young child, either healthy, febrile or measles-vaccinated (not recorded which).

Notes on this clone: This sequence may be a read error, since a much larger clone differs from it by one base. The same CDR3 is also encoded by other DNA sequences in this sample. The rearrangement links TRGV9 to TRGJP. Assignment of the J gene here rests on matching the DNA to germline, because TCRdb gives none. Germline assignment: CDR1 GITISATS and CDR2 ISYDGTV (reference sequence). CDR3 size: 17 residues. The trim removed 0 bases at V and 11 bases at J, leaving 10 bases unmatched. DNA for the CDR3: TGTGCCTTGTGGGAGGTGCAGGCCGAGCTGGGCAAAAAAATCAAGGTATTT. Translation gives CALWEVQAELGKKIKVF.

This clone was seen only a few times. The genes are TRGV3 and TRGJP. TCRdb offers no J gene call, so here the DNA was matched to germline to obtain one. This CDR3 region has 17 residues. Germline lookup yields CDR1 VTNTFY and CDR2 YDVSTARD (reference sequence). J was trimmed by 3 bases and V by 0 bases; bases with no gene match: 2. Written as DNA, the CDR3 is TGTGCCACCTGGGACAGGCCGCAAGAGTTGGGCAAAAAAATCAAGGTATTT. This codes for CATWDRPQELGKKIKVF.

The genes are TRGV4 and TRGJ1 or TRGJ2. The length of the CDR3 is 14 residues. V dropped 1 base and J dropped 3; count of bases not matched to a gene: 6. CDR1 and CDR2 (germline): EGSTGY, YDSYTSSV. The CDR3 loop is CATWDGPSYYKKLF. DNA for the CDR3: TGTGCCACCTGGGATGGCCCTAGTTATTATAAGAAACTCTTT.

In the case of this clone: A far larger clone is one base from this, pointing to a likely read error. This sample also contains other DNA sequences that code for the same CDR3. The chain is built from TRGV9 and TRGJP. Here the J gene came from matching the DNA to germline, since TCRdb omits it. Per the germline V gene, CDR1 is GITISATS and CDR2 is ISYDGTV (reference sequence). This CDR3 has 15 residues. CDR3 in DNA: TGTGCCCTGTGGGAGCAAGAGTTGGGCAAAAAAATCAAGGTATTT. It codes for CALWEQELGKKIKVF.

Only a few counts were recorded for this clone. The chain carries TRGV2 and TRGJ1 or TRGJ2. Assignment of the J gene here rests on matching the DNA to germline, because TCRdb gives none. The CDR3 spans 14 residues. Trimming at V came to 0 bases and at J to 4 bases, leaving 6 bases not matched to a gene. Germline V gene sequence: CDR1 EGSNGY, CDR2 YDSYNSKV. This chain's CDR3 is CATWDGESYYKKLF. In nucleotides, the CDR3 is TGTGCCACCTGGGACGGGGAATCATATTATAAGAAACTCTTT.

Concerning this clone: One end of the junction fails to match germline, which may point to a read error. The chain's CDR3 is CAFWEDYYKKLF. Written as DNA, the CDR3 is TGTGCCTTTTGGGAGGATTATTATAAGAAACTCTTT. The chain carries TRGV9 and TRGJ1 or TRGJ2. TCRdb leaves out the J gene; it was filled in here by matching the DNA to germline. CDR3 length equals 12 residues. From germline, CDR1 is GITISATS and CDR2 ISYDGTV (reference sequence).

The chain employs TRGV9 and TRGJP. Assignment of the J gene here rests on matching the DNA to germline, because TCRdb gives none. Per germline, CDR1 GITISATS and CDR2 ISYDGTV (reference sequence). V was pared by 6 bases and J by 7 bases, with 6 bases of the junction left unmatched. The CDR3 is 15 amino acids. The CDR3 here is CALWKGELGKKIKVF. CDR3 coding DNA: TGTGCCTTGTGGAAAGGGGAGTTGGGCAAAAAAATCAAGGTATTT.

Details on this clone: Different DNA sequences within this sample yield the same CDR3. The chain joins TRGV8 to TRGJP1. Since TCRdb gives no J gene, matching the DNA to germline was used here to assign it. Germline V gene lookup returns CDR1 VENAVY and CDR2 YDSYNSRV. This CDR3 is built from 14 residues. The V segment lost 3 bases and the J segment 2 bases; nucleotides outside the gene matches: 3. CDR3 nucleotide sequence: TGTGCCACCTGGGATTACACCACTGGTTGGTTCAAGATATTT. The encoded protein is CATWDYTTGWFKIF.

V usage is TRGV2 and J usage is TRGJ1 or TRGJ2. The J gene, not given by TCRdb, was assigned here from a germline match of the nucleotide sequence. Germline CDR1 is EGSNGY and CDR2 is YDSYNSKV. Trimming at V came to 0 bases and at J to 4 bases, leaving 15 bases not matched to a gene. This CDR3 is built from 17 residues. CDR3 protein: CATWDGRSARTYYKKLF. In DNA, the CDR3 is TGTGCCACCTGGGACGGGCGGTCCGCCCGGACCTATTATAAGAAACTCTTT.

CDR3 in amino acids: CALWEFRQELGKKIKVF. The CDR3, as DNA: TGTGCCTTGTGGGAGTTCCGCCAAGAGTTGGGCAAAAAAATCAAGGTATTT. The V gene is TRGV9, the J gene TRGJP. In the absence of a J gene in TCRdb, the DNA was matched to germline to assign it here. Germline CDR1 is GITISATS and CDR2 is ISYDGTV (reference sequence). V gave up 3 bases and J gave up 4 bases; unmatched junction bases: 6. This CDR3 is built from 17 residues.